This TCR beta chain was captured by sequencing in a study of blood T cells in healthy people across ages. Study background: In model experiments, template switching was able to capture about one barcoded beta molecule for every two T cells that were present.

Turning to this clonotype: The antigen is undetermined.

Per sample, at least 5.5 micrograms of total RNA were extracted. Germline values: CDR1 SQVTM, CDR2 ANQGSEA. The V and J ends lost 7 bases and 4 bases respectively, with 12 bases between them. This CDR3 region has 12 residues. General study results and limits: Per million T cells, TCR beta diversity dropped roughly linearly as age increased.

Through a sample-barcoded 5' primer and a J-beta primer mix, a second PCR was run for 7 to 11 cycles. Each cDNA molecule, via a template-switch adaptor with 12 random nucleotides, was tagged. From the 5' RACE reads, TCRdb called clonotypes with MiXCR, one entry per CDR3 protein. The profile shows fewer than 2 million distinct CDR3 sequences, around 40% of them singletons. The rearrangement joins TRBV29-1 to TRBJ2-3; D may be TRBD2 (5 bases). This receptor was identified in a human donor in good health. Sequencing used blood. CDR3 coding DNA: TGCAGCGGCTACGGAGGTGCAGATACGCAGTATTTT. The encoded protein is CSGYGGADTQYF.